The entry that follows covers one TCR beta chain sequence. This sample is drawn from a study of cytomegalovirus exposure and HLA in healthy donors. This CDR3 has 16 residues. The germline V and J ends were trimmed by 0 bases and 1 base, with 11 bases remaining between them. From germline, CDR1 is MGHRA and CDR2 YSYEKL. The PCR made use of 60 Vbeta and 13 Jbeta primers. The method was immunoSEQ multiplex PCR; TCRdb's version includes in-frame clones alone and lacks a portion of them. The sample carries some 50,000 clones, less than 75% recorded once. Sample: PBMCs. This sequence joins TRBV4-1 and TRBJ2-3; perhaps TRBD2 as D (5 bases). This sequence originates from a woman between 50 and 59 years old in good health and CMV-seropositive. CDR3 loop: CASSQESSEGTDTQYF. The CDR3, as DNA: TGCGCCAGCAGCCAAGAGAGTTCGGAGGGCACAGATACGCAGTATTTT.